This is a list of T cell receptor beta chains from one sample in a study of Ad26.COV2.S vaccination and SARS-CoV-2 variants. Generated by immunoSEQ multiplex PCR, the TCRdb table keeps only in-frame clones and is missing some. Of around 300,000 clones listed, approximately 90% were seen once; the top ten hold 5%. Source: peripheral blood, taken in a trial of Ad26.COV2.S vaccine versus placebo. The receptor source for this set is a person between 18 and 60 years old who received the Ad26.COV2.S COVID-19 vaccine or a placebo. Each CDR3 is given with its conserved first and last residue. A D gene is named only where the DNA matches it firmly. Expanded clones get a size class; other rows say once, few or many, or leave the size out.

>12|.|TRBV19|TRBJ1-2|.
TGTGCCAGTAGTATCCGGTCCGAGGGCTACACCTTC
CASSIRSEGYTF
>12|.|TRBV27|TRBJ2-3|TRBD1
TGTGCCAGCAGTATACAGGGGGATACGCAGTATTTT
CASSIQGDTQYF
>17|.|TRBV18|TRBJ1-2|TRBD1
TGTGCCAGCTCACCTAACCAATACAGGGGAGCTAACTATGGCTACACCTTC
CASSPNQYRGANYGYTF
>14|.|TRBV6-5|TRBJ1-5|.
TGTGCCAGCAGTTACTCGGGGGACAATCAGCCCCAGCATTTT
CASSYSGDNQPQHF
>14|once|TRBV7-9|TRBJ1-5|TRBD1
TGTGCCAGCAGCTCAGGGGGAACGTATCAGCCCCAGCATTTT
CASSSGGTYQPQHF
>15|once|TRBV4-3|TRBJ2-1|.
TGCGCCAGCAGCCAAGTTTATGATTCGTACAATGAGCAGTTCTTC
CASSQVYDSYNEQFF
>12|.|TRBV5-1|TRBJ2-1|.
TGCGCCAGCAGCTTTTCAGTCAATGAGCAGTTCTTC
CASSFSVNEQFF
>14|.|TRBV27|TRBJ2-7|.
TGTGCCAGCAGTCCGACAGGACTCTCCTACGAGCAGTACTTC
CASSPTGLSYEQYF
>15|.|TRBV6-1|TRBJ1-1|.
TGTGCCAGCAGTGAAGCAGGGAGTGGCGATACTGAAGCTTTCTTT
CASSEAGSGDTEAFF
>13|.|TRBV5-5|TRBJ2-5|TRBD2
TGTGCCAGCAGCGAGGGACTACAAGAGACCCAGTACTTC
CASSEGLQETQYF
>20|.|TRBV28|TRBJ1-5|TRBD1
TGTGCCAGCAGTCCCCCTATACTGACAGACAGGGGAACTAGACATCAGCCCCAGCATTTT
CASSPPILTDRGTRHQPQHF
>15|.|TRBV6-1|TRBJ2-1|.
TGTGCCAGCAGTGAAGGAACCGCTGGCTACAATGAGCAGTTCTTC
CASSEGTAGYNEQFF
>15|.|TRBV11-2|TRBJ2-3|TRBD2
TGTGCCAGCAGCCCCCTGGCGGGAGCGGGAGATACGCAGTATTTT
CASSPLAGAGDTQYF
>16|.|TRBV13|TRBJ1-6|.
TGTGCCAGCAGCCTGGTAGGGGACATGTTGAATTCACCCCTCCACTTT
CASSLVGDMLNSPLHF
>13|.|TRBV19|TRBJ1-5|.
TGTGCCAGTACAGCCGGTTGGAATCAGCCCCAGCATTTT
CASTAGWNQPQHF
>16|.|TRBV2|TRBJ1-5|TRBD1
TGTGCCAGCAGCGGACCCGGGACAGGGGACAATCAGCCCCAGCATTTT
CASSGPGTGDNQPQHF
>16|.|TRBV18|TRBJ2-1|.
TGTGCCAGCTCACCACCGGGCCTAGCGCTTGTCAATGAGCAGTTCTTC
CASSPPGLALVNEQFF
>14|.|TRBV5-4|TRBJ1-1|TRBD1
TGTGCCAGCAGCACCGGGACAGGGGTGGGTGAAGCTTTCTTT
CASSTGTGVGEAFF
>14|.|TRBV27|TRBJ2-7|.
TGTGCCAGCAGCCTGACCCCCCACAGATACGAGCAGTACTTC
CASSLTPHRYEQYF
>14|.|TRBV11-2|TRBJ1-4|.
TGTGCCAGCAGCTTAGGAGACAGTAATGAAAAACTGTTTTTT
CASSLGDSNEKLFF
>11|.|TRBV12-3/TRBV12-4|TRBJ2-1|.
TGTGCCAGCAGTTTGTGGCTCGAGCAGTTCTTC
CASSLWLEQFF
>18|once|TRBV18|TRBJ2-2|.
TGTGCCAGCTCACCAAATAACTTCCCCCCTCGAAACACCGGGGAGCTGTTTTTT
CASSPNNFPPRNTGELFF
>16|once|TRBV27|TRBJ1-6|TRBD1
TGTGCCAGCAGATACCGGGACAGGGCAAATAATTCACCCCTCCACTTT
CASRYRDRANNSPLHF
>16|.|TRBV7-8|TRBJ2-1|TRBD2
TGTGCCAGCAGCTTAGGCCTAGCGGGAGGGGACAATGAGCAGTTCTTC
CASSLGLAGGDNEQFF
>13|.|TRBV6-6|TRBJ1-1|.
TGTGCCAGCAGTTCGCTGGGAAACACTGAAGCTTTCTTT
CASSSLGNTEAFF
>15|.|TRBV7-6|TRBJ2-3|TRBD2
TGTGCCAGCAGCCCCACTAGCGGTCGCACAGATACGCAGTATTTT
CASSPTSGRTDTQYF
>15|.|TRBV27|TRBJ1-5|TRBD1
TGTGCCAGCAGTCCCCTCCGGGACAGCGATCAGCCCCAGCATTTT
CASSPLRDSDQPQHF
>15|.|TRBV3-1/TRBV3-2|TRBJ1-2|.
TGTGCCAGCAGCCAAGATCTAGGACAGCTCTATGGCTACACCTTC
CASSQDLGQLYGYTF
>13|.|TRBV29-1|TRBJ1-5|TRBD1
TGCAGCCCAAATGGACAGGGCAATCAGCCCCAGCATTTT
CSPNGQGNQPQHF
>14|.|TRBV27|TRBJ2-3|.
TGTGCCAGCAGTCCCACTGGGGGCACAGATACGCAGTATTTT
CASSPTGGTDTQYF
>12|.|TRBV12-3/TRBV12-4|TRBJ1-6|.
TGTGCCAGCAGTTCAGGGCATTCACCCCTCCACTTT
CASSSGHSPLHF
>18|.|TRBV1|TRBJ2-7|.
TGCACCAGCAGCCAAACGGAAGGGTCTTCTATTCCCTCCTACGAGCAGTACTTC
CTSSQTEGSSIPSYEQYF
>16|.|TRBV7-8|TRBJ2-7|TRBD2
TGTGCCAGCAGCTTATCACTAGCGGGAGAATCCTACGAGCAGTACTTC
CASSLSLAGESYEQYF
>13|.|TRBV19|TRBJ2-1|.
TGTGCCAGTAGTCCTAATCTCGCAGGGGAGCAGTTCTTC
CASSPNLAGEQFF
>16|.|TRBV4-2|TRBJ1-3|.
TGTGCCAGCAGCCAAGATAGGGTATCCTCTGGAAACACCATATATTTT
CASSQDRVSSGNTIYF
>14|.|TRBV27|TRBJ2-2|TRBD2
TGTGCCAGCAGGGGACTAGCGGGCAAGGGGGAGCTGTTTTTT
CASRGLAGKGELFF
>13|.|TRBV29-1|TRBJ2-1|.
TGCAGCGTGGAGGGCGGGGACTACAATGAGCAGTTCTTC
CSVEGGDYNEQFF
>15|.|TRBV9|TRBJ1-2|.
TGTGCCAGCAGCGTAGCGATTGGTGAGGGGTCTGGCTACACCTTC
CASSVAIGEGSGYTF
>14|.|TRBV15|TRBJ2-5|.
TGTGCCACCAGCCCCGGGCCCCGAGGAGAGACCCAGTACTTC
CATSPGPRGETQYF
>15|.|TRBV2|TRBJ1-3|.
TGTGCCAGCAGTGAAGGTTTTCAGGGGGGAAACACCATATATTTT
CASSEGFQGGNTIYF
>14|.|TRBV7-9|TRBJ1-4|.
TGTGCCAGCAGCGCTCCCTTGGGAGGTGAAAAACTGTTTTTT
CASSAPLGGEKLFF
>13|.|TRBV7-2|TRBJ2-5|.
TGTGCCAGCGGAAGGCAGGGGCAAGAGACCCAGTACTTC
CASGRQGQETQYF
>14|.|TRBV27|TRBJ1-2|.
TGTGCCAGCAGTCCAAGGGCAGGGCGGAGTGGCTACACCTTC
CASSPRAGRSGYTF
>15|.|TRBV24-1|TRBJ2-3|.
TGTGCCACCAGTGAGGGGTGGGGGGTCGACGATACGCAGTATTTT
CATSEGWGVDDTQYF
>18|.|TRBV18|TRBJ2-5|TRBD1
TGTGCCAGCTCACCATCAGCTGGGACAGGGGTATTCGAAGAGACCCAGTACTTC
CASSPSAGTGVFEETQYF
>14|.|TRBV6-5|TRBJ2-7|.
TGTGCCAGCATCGGAGTGTCCTGGGGCTACGAGCAGTACTTC
CASIGVSWGYEQYF
>14|.|TRBV7-9|TRBJ2-3|.
TGTGCCAGCAGCTTGACTAGAAGCACAGATACGCAGTATTTT
CASSLTRSTDTQYF
>13|few|TRBV18|TRBJ2-2|.
TGTGCCAGCTCACCACGCACTTCCGGGGAGCTGTTTTTT
CASSPRTSGELFF
>15|.|TRBV11-2|TRBJ2-5|TRBD2
TGTGCCAGCAGCTTAGATCCGGGGGGAAGAGAGACCCAGTACTTC
CASSLDPGGRETQYF
>12|.|TRBV7-2|TRBJ1-2|.
TGTGCCAGCAGCCGCGCAGGGGAAGGCTACACCTTC
CASSRAGEGYTF
>15|.|TRBV27|TRBJ1-1|.
TGTGCCAGCAGTTTATCGGTCCTTCCAAACACTGAAGCTTTCTTT
CASSLSVLPNTEAFF
>15|.|TRBV5-6|TRBJ1-1|.
TGTGCCAGCAGCCTTGTTACCCAGGGTTGGGCTGAAGCTTTCTTT
CASSLVTQGWAEAFF
>14|.|TRBV5-1|TRBJ2-3|.
TGCGCCAGCAGCGATGGAGGGCCGGCAGATACGCAGTATTTT
CASSDGGPADTQYF
>13|.|TRBV6-2/TRBV6-3|TRBJ2-5|.
TGTGCCAGCAGTTACTCGCTTCAAGAGACCCAGTACTTC
CASSYSLQETQYF
>12|few|TRBV3-1/TRBV3-2|TRBJ1-4|.
TGTGCCAGCAGCCAAGCGTATGAAAAACTGTTTTTT
CASSQAYEKLFF
>14|.|TRBV29-1|TRBJ1-2|.
TGCAGCGCCCGTGGGGGAGGGATTAACTATGGCTACACCTTC
CSARGGGINYGYTF
>16|.|TRBV4-1|TRBJ2-1|TRBD2
TGCGCCAGCAGCGCCTCCGGGACTAGCGGGAGCGGTGAGCAGTTCTTC
CASSASGTSGSGEQFF